This T cell receptor beta chain stems from a study of cytomegalovirus exposure and HLA in healthy donors. The study, taken as a whole, reports: Follow-up analysis later connected one missense variant in DCLRE1C with trimming of TCR beta V- and J-genes. In a later analysis, several top co-occurrence clusters appeared linked to parvovirus B19, influenza, CMV and Epstein-Barr virus. Being productive about 90% or about 30% of the time was typical of most TCR beta V segments in an earlier analysis.

Between the trimmed V and J ends, which lost 8 bases and 3 bases, there was a span of 10 bases. The CDR3 is made up of 13 amino acids. Germline CDR1 is MNHNS and CDR2 is SASEGT. While unrecorded immune exposures were likely, the donors were nominally healthy when sampled. Comments on this clone: Its target is not known.

PCR used 60 Vbeta primers and 13 Jbeta primers. The repertoire was sequenced with immunoSEQ multiplex PCR; TCRdb's copy has only in-frame clones and lacks some. The sample records roughly 90,000 clones, 90% being singletons. The sequenced sample was PBMCs. This rearrangement joins TRBV6-1 to TRBJ2-2; no reliable D call. The receptor's source is a young man in good health and CMV-seronegative. CDR3 region: CASDLVYTGELFF. The DNA for the CDR3 is TGTGCCAGCGATTTAGTGTACACCGGGGAGCTGTTTTTT.